Presented here are 7 T cell receptor beta chains from one specimen sequenced in a study of T cells in Graves' hyperthyroidism and ophthalmopathy (dated by TCRdb to the late 2010s). The library was made by multiplex PCR. Sequencing used an Illumina HiSeq 2000. TCR beta CDR3 regions were amplified from RNA transcripts. The first round of RT-PCR for the TCR CDR3 was performed with the HTBI primer set and the Qiagen OneStep RT-PCR kit. The raw public data were reprocessed by TCRdb itself: fastp quality trimming at Q25, MiXCR clonotype calling, in-frame beta chains only. Rows with one shared CDR3 protein collapse into an entry with the most common genes and DNA. The sample table lists hundreds of thousands of distinct CDR3 sequences, 15% to 20% of them with a count of one. The ten biggest clones cover approximately 48% of the sample. What was sequenced was blood. Receptors originate from a man aged 35 to 55 with Graves' ophthalmopathy.

This chain uses TRBV19 with TRBJ1-1; D is unresolved. CDR3 length: 11 residues. Trimming pared 3 bases from V and 10 bases from J, leaving 9 bases between. Germline V gene sequence: CDR1 LNHDA, CDR2 SQIVND (reference sequence). The CDR3 DNA reads as TGTGCCAGTAGTATCAAAGGGCGAGCTTTCTTT. It encodes CASSIKGRAFF.

Only a few counts were recorded for this clonotype. The genes are TRBV3-1 and TRBJ1-6, with D uncertain. V lost 4 bases, J lost 0 bases, and 19 bases lay in between. Germline values: CDR1 LGHDT, CDR2 YNNKEL (reference sequence). The CDR3 extends over 19 amino acids. For the CDR3, the DNA is TGTGCCAGCAGCCGAAGGCTCTTGCATTCCAGCTCCTATAATTCACCCCTCCACTTT. Encoded protein: CASSRRLLHSSSYNSPLHF. The variable domain in full, with the rest retrieved from reference TRBV3-1 and TRBJ1-6, is DTAVSQTPKYLVTQMGNDKSIKCEQNLGHDTMYWYKQDSKKFLKIMFSYNNKELIINETVPNRFSPKSPDKAHLNLHINSLELGDSAVYFCASSRRLLHSSSYNSPLHFGNGTRLTVT.

This clonotype was detected ten times or more. The CDR3 bases are TGTGCCAGCAGCTTAGGGCGTTGGGATACGCAGTATTTT. This codes for CASSLGRWDTQYF. This chain joins TRBV11-2 and TRBJ2-3; D is undetermined. This CDR3 has 13 residues. The germline V and J ends were trimmed by 1 base and 6 bases, with 8 bases remaining between them. Per germline, CDR1 SGHAT and CDR2 FQNNGV.

This clonotype was counted at least ten times. The CDR3 protein is CASSQASGDRTEAFF. CDR3 DNA: TGTGCCAGCAGCCAAGCCTCCGGGGATCGCACTGAAGCTTTCTTT. The chain is built from TRBV3-1 and TRBJ1-1; D is uncertain. Trimming took off 1 base at V and 4 bases at J, with 13 bases between the two ends. CDR1 LGHDT and CDR2 YNNKEL come from the germline V gene (reference sequence). The CDR3 has 15 amino acids.

This clonotype was picked up many times. The chain has TRBV7-2 and TRBJ2-3; 7 bases are shared with TRBD1. This CDR3 region has 15 residues. The germline CDR1 and CDR2 sequences are SGHTA and FQGNSA. Trimming took 2 bases from V and 2 from J; bases not matched to a gene: 4. Here the CDR3 reads CASSLMGQNTDTQYF. The CDR3 DNA reads as TGTGCCAGCAGCTTAATGGGACAGAACACAGATACGCAGTATTTT.

This clonotype was observed at least ten times. The chain employs TRBV6-6 and TRBJ2-7; TRBD1 matches at 7 bases. With 0 bases clipped from V and 0 bases from J, the junction kept 5 bases outside the gene matches. This CDR3 comprises 16 residues. Germline V CDR1 and CDR2: MNHNY, SVGAGI (reference sequence). CDR3 DNA: TGTGCCAGCAGTTACTCGTTGACAGGGAGCTCCTACGAGCAGTACTTC. Amino acids: CASSYSLTGSSYEQYF.

The rearrangement uses TRBV4-1 and TRBJ1-2, with TRBD1 identical over 9 bases. The V and J ends lost 1 base and 4 bases, in that order; junction bases with no gene match: 7. The CDR3 runs 16 residues. Germline V lookup: CDR1 MGHRA, CDR2 YSYEKL. For the CDR3, the DNA is TGCGCCAGCAGCCAAGCCCAACAGGGGGCGGGCTATGGCTACACCTTC. Residues: CASSQAQQGAGYGYTF.